This paragraph covers one TCR beta chain sequence. Per the original methods: Amplification of reference gene primers was used by the study to estimate nucleated cell counts. Method: immunoSEQ multiplex PCR; TCRdb's copy keeps in-frame clones and lacks some. V, J and clone size are taken as reported in that table, and D and trimming were inferred from the DNA itself. The table has over 85,000 clones, under 95% seen once. The data belong to a study of blood T cell repertoires in COVID-19. Across the study: Some COVID-19 samples were acute and others convalescent; all came from the United States, Italy and Spain. PBMCs, B-cell-depleted T cells, or T cells provided the cDNA or gDNA that made up the material.

V was pared by 7 bases and J by 8 bases, with 17 bases between. The CDR3 consists of 13 residues. From germline, CDR1 is MNHEY and CDR2 SVGAGI. The sequence came from a human donor with active COVID-19. The donor label of this sample is uncertain. The gene calls are TRBV6-5 and TRBJ1-2, with a possible D match to TRBD1 (6 bases). What was sequenced was peripheral blood. The CDR3 sequence is CASIEGHPGGYTF. CDR3 nucleotides: TGTGCCAGCATAGAGGGACACCCAGGGGGCTACACCTTC.